The following is a T cell receptor (beta chain) sequence with its context. What it recognizes is unknown. TCR beta libraries were built from RNA through three nested multiplex PCR rounds using modified ARM-PCR. These TCRB libraries lack any described unique molecular identifiers. TCRdb fed the multiplex PCR reads into MiXCR, producing one record per CDR3 protein. The data show about 32,000 distinct CDR3 sequences, 60% to 65% seen once. These data are taken from a study of tumor-infiltrating lymphocytes in glioblastoma multiforme. Study observations and caveats: T cells were not sorted into functional subsets. The TCR and somatic mutation analysis included just one glioblastoma patient.

Germline values: CDR1 MDHEN, CDR2 SYDVKM. The CDR3 contains 15 residues. V was cut by 10 bases and J by 4 bases, with 21 bases left in between. The V and J genes are TRBV28 and TRBJ2-3; D is perhaps TRBD1 (5 bases). Sequencing used brain tumor tissue. The TCR sequence derives from a male donor with glioblastoma. In DNA, the CDR3 is TGTGCCACCTCCCCCCCGACAGAGCTGGCAGATACGCAGTATTTT. Its translation: CATSPPTELADTQYF.